A single sample is the source of the 10 T cell receptor beta chains below, sequenced in a study of T cell responses to AZD1222 COVID-19 vaccine. Here immunoSEQ multiplex PCR was the method, and the copy in TCRdb shows in-frame clones only, minus some. The sample has fewer than 150,000 clones, approximately 92% seen once; the top ten hold about 14%. Sequenced material: peripheral blood, taken on day 0 of AZD1222 vaccination. The receptors derive from an adult in good health.

The rearrangement uses TRBV7-8 and TRBJ2-7, with 9 bases lining up with TRBD1. The CDR3 extends over 14 amino acids. V gave up 5 bases and J gave up 2 bases; unmatched junction bases: 4. CDR1 and CDR2 (germline): SGHVS, FQNEAQ. CDR3 residues: CASSPRTGAYEQYF. DNA for the CDR3: TGTGCCAGCAGCCCCCGGACAGGGGCCTACGAGCAGTACTTC.

This rearrangement joins TRBV6-2 or TRBV6-3 to TRBJ1-2, with no clear D. Germline CDR1 and CDR2: MNHEY and SVGEGT. The length of the CDR3 is 15 residues. V was pared by 0 bases and J by 7 bases, with 15 bases between. The CDR3 coding sequence is TGTGCCAGCAGTTACTCGACCACGCAGGTCGGTGGCTACACCTTC. Amino acid sequence: CASSYSTTQVGGYTF.

In this sample, this clone turned up a few times. The V call is TRBV5-4, the J call TRBJ1-3; D remains ambiguous. Germline V lookup: CDR1 SGHNT, CDR2 YYREEE (reference sequence). V lost 5 bases to trimming and J lost 0 bases, with 12 bases between them. The CDR3 covers 15 residues. CDR3 DNA: TGTGCCAGCAGTCTAGGCGGGTTCTCTGGAAACACCATATATTTT. Protein product: CASSLGGFSGNTIYF. The complete variable domain, with remaining parts taken from reference TRBV5-4 and TRBJ1-3, reads ETGVTQSPTHLIKTRGQQVTLRCSSQSGHNTVSWYQQALGQGPQFIFQYYREEENGRGNFPPRFSGLQFPNYSSELNVNALELDDSALYLCASSLGGFSGNTIYFGEGSWLTVV.

The V gene is TRBV29-1, the J gene TRBJ2-3; 13 bases line up with TRBD2. The CDR3 is made up of 13 amino acids. Unmatched junction bases numbered 4, after V lost 7 bases and J lost 6 bases. CDR1 is SQVTM, CDR2 ANQGSEA, per germline. The CDR3 here is CSAGTSGVDTQYF. The CDR3, as DNA: TGCAGCGCCGGGACTAGCGGGGTTGATACGCAGTATTTT.

The chain is built from TRBV27 and TRBJ1-2; tentative D call: TRBD1 (6 bases). The V gene lost 6 bases and the J gene lost 4 bases, with 18 bases spanning the gap. The CDR3 has 15 amino acids. CDR1 and CDR2 from the germline V gene are MNHEY and SMNVEV (reference sequence). The CDR3 spells CASSPKQGSFYGYTF. The CDR3 DNA reads as TGTGCCAGCAGCCCTAAACAGGGTTCTTTCTATGGCTACACCTTC.

This chain links TRBV4-2 with TRBJ1-2; D call uncertain. Looked up from germline, CDR1 is LGHNA and CDR2 is YNFKEQ. Trimming stripped 1 base from V and 1 base from J, with 7 bases between. The CDR3 sequence is 14 residues long. CDR3 nucleotides: TGTGCCAGCAGCCAAGCCGGAGGTAACTATGGCTACACCTTC. This gives the protein CASSQAGGNYGYTF.

The chain couples TRBV6-5 to TRBJ1-1; maybe TRBD1 (6 bases). Trimming took 0 bases from V and 11 from J, leaving 16 bases between them. The CDR3 covers 14 residues. CDR1 and CDR2 from the germline V gene are MNHEY and SVGAGI. CDR3 nucleotides: TGTGCCAGCAGTTACTCCCCAAGGGGGGAAACGGCTTTCTTT. Protein sequence: CASSYSPRGETAFF.

V gene TRBV3-1 (or the pseudogene TRBV3-2) combines with J gene TRBJ1-2; D is perhaps TRBD1 (5 bases). The V and J ends lost 1 base and 8 bases respectively, with 14 bases between them. Germline-derived CDR1 and CDR2 are LGHDT and YNNKEL (reference sequence). The CDR3 runs 14 residues. The CDR3 DNA follows: TGTGCCAGCAGCCAAGCGAACCAGGGATCCGGCTACACCTTC. Translated: CASSQANQGSGYTF.

This clone was seen just once. This chain joins TRBV25-1 and TRBJ1-2, with 7 positions matching TRBD1. CDR3 size: 15 residues. V lost 6 bases to trimming and J lost 8 bases; unmatched junction nucleotides: 15. CDR1 is MGHDK and CDR2 is SYGVNS in the germline V gene. CDR3 DNA: TGTGCCAGCAGCGCACGTCTCGGACAGGTCGAGGGCTACACCTTC. As protein: CASSARLGQVEGYTF.

The genes are TRBV5-1 and TRBJ1-4; D is uncertain. Germline V lookup: CDR1 SGHRS, CDR2 YFSETQ. V gave up 0 bases and J gave up 0 bases, with 6 bases separating them. There are 15 residues in the CDR3. The CDR3 coding sequence is TGCGCCAGCAGCTTGGTCGGAGCAACTAATGAAAAACTGTTTTTT. As protein: CASSLVGATNEKLFF. The variable domain in full, completed from reference TRBV5-1 and TRBJ1-4, reads KAGVTQTPRYLIKTRGQQVTLSCSPISGHRSVSWYQQTPGQGLQFLFEYFSETQRNKGNFPGRFSGRQFSNSRSEMNVSTLELGDSALYLCASSLVGATNEKLFFGSGTQLSVL.